A selection of T cell receptor beta chains follows, all from one sample in a study of Graves' ophthalmopathy and Graves' hyperthyroidism. TCRdb redid the calling of the multiplex PCR reads with MiXCR, one entry per CDR3 protein. The sample consists of 400,000 to 450,000 distinct CDR3 sequences, under 25% of them appearing once. The specimen was peripheral blood. The receptors shown here come from a woman between 18 and 29 years old with stable Graves' hyperthyroidism. The CDR3 runs from the conserved cysteine through the conserved F or W.

>TRBJ1-2|TRBV5-6
CASSLGLQTGGYGYTF
>TRBJ1-1|TRBV10-3
CAISGGYSEAFF
>TRBJ1-2|TRBV15
CATSRDPVRLDGYTF
>TRBJ1-5|TRBV12-3/TRBV12-4
CASSLQGANQPQHF
>TRBJ2-2|TRBV6-1
CASSEVTAGGMNAGDLFF
>TRBJ2-4|TRBV5-1
CASSLGVSGSSNIQYF
>TRBJ2-5|TRBV5-1
CASSTGTSGQETQYF
>TRBJ2-2|TRBV6-5
CASSYTPSGKGTGELFF
>TRBJ1-5|TRBV19
CASSIDYGVEGLGQPQHF
>TRBJ2-5|TRBV5-5
CASSLTLYQEAQYF
>TRBJ2-3|TRBV11-2
CASSGSPGADTQYF
>TRBJ1-1|TRBV28
CASSLAGTLNTEAFF
>TRBJ1-1|TRBV13
CASSLRGFGVKGAFF
>TRBJ2-5|TRBV7-9
CASSFGTDQETQYF
>TRBJ1-2|TRBV6-5
CASSYSQGNYGYTF
>TRBJ1-1|TRBV5-1
CASSSGTGDVTEAFF
>TRBJ2-5|TRBV6-2/TRBV6-3
CASSRHTTDQETQYF
>TRBJ1-5|TRBV27
CASSPFIPPNYSNQPQHF
>TRBJ1-5|TRBV19
CASSIAGGASNQPQHF
>TRBJ1-1|TRBV11-2
CASGQGGTEAFF
>TRBJ2-5|TRBV12-3/TRBV12-4
CASSSTGNGETQYF
>TRBJ2-5|TRBV7-2
CASSLVREVYQETQYF
>TRBJ2-5|TRBV7-9
CASSLAGATETQYF
>TRBJ2-7|TRBV7-8
CASSLGLGGYEQYF
>TRBJ2-7|TRBV4-3
CASSQGPLDIYGQYF
>TRBJ2-5|TRBV18
CASSPNQGFGTQYF
>TRBJ1-2|TRBV18
CASSPVKETSNYGYTF
>TRBJ1-2|TRBV7-9
CASSLAGAGYTF
>TRBJ2-4|TRBV2
CASSGIAAGTKNIQYF
>TRBJ1-1|TRBV6-1
CASSEWAGSTEAFF
>TRBJ1-2|TRBV29-1
CSVEGLLGGNYGYTF
>TRBJ2-7|TRBV6-2/TRBV6-3
CASSPGLAVTYEQYF
>TRBJ2-7|TRBV7-2
CASSGLGPEQYF
>TRBJ2-2|TRBV9
CASSTQNTGELFF
>TRBJ1-1|TRBV28
CASSYIWAESTEAFF
>TRBJ1-2|TRBV12-3/TRBV12-4
CASSSGTGPYGYTF
>TRBJ2-7|TRBV20-1
CSARAMGSSYEQYF
>TRBJ2-5|TRBV20-1
CSARDPGRGETQYF
>TRBJ2-5|TRBV10-2
CASSGNPGSQETQYF
>TRBJ2-7|TRBV12-5
CASAGWDRGLYEQYF
>TRBJ1-6|TRBV7-2
CASSPWPNSPLHF